One and the same sample provided the 26 T cell receptor beta chains below, sequenced in a study of long-term antiretroviral therapy in people with HIV. The immunoSEQ assay was v3.0, run at survey level. Sequencing was performed with immunoSEQ multiplex PCR; in TCRdb, only in-frame clones are kept and a portion is missing. The table includes fewer than 25,000 clones, more than 80% detected once. Material: unsorted PBMCs, obtained roughly 6.2 years after starting antiretroviral therapy. All receptors derive from a man aged 25 to 40 with HIV.

The CDR3 nucleotides are TGCGCCAGCAGCATTAACACTGAAGCTTTCTTT. Its translation is CASSINTEAFF. This chain uses TRBV5-1 with TRBJ1-1; no clear D gene. The germline gives CDR1 SGHRS, CDR2 YFSETQ. The CDR3 has 11 amino acids. Deletions cut 4 bases from V and 2 bases from J, with 3 bases between.

The V call is TRBV28, the J call TRBJ1-1; D is possibly TRBD1 (5 bases). The CDR3 length is 14 residues. The germline V gene encodes CDR1 MDHEN and CDR2 SYDVKM. V lost 11 bases and J 4 bases, leaving 20 bases between the germline ends. The chain's CDR3 is CAGGTLGLGTEAFF. DNA of the CDR3: TGTGCCGGAGGTACGTTGGGGCTGGGCACTGAAGCTTTCTTT.

The chain recombines TRBV6-1 with TRBJ1-6; D gene unclear. Looked up from germline, CDR1 is MNHNS and CDR2 is SASEGT. V was clipped by 4 bases and J by 16 bases, with 11 bases between them. The CDR3 sequence is 11 residues long. CDR3 region: CASSVRALLHF. As DNA, the CDR3 is TGTGCCAGCAGTGTCCGGGCCCTACTCCACTTT.

CDR3: CASSLTQKSYEQYF. The CDR3 coding sequence is TGTGCCAGCAGTCTGACACAAAAATCCTACGAGCAGTACTTC. J is TRBJ2-7 and V is TRBV6-5; D is unresolved. CDR3 length: 14 amino acids. V dropped 5 bases and J dropped 1 base, with 12 bases sitting between them. Germline V CDR1 and CDR2: MNHEY, SVGAGI.

This rearrangement joins TRBV7-9 to TRBJ2-7; D remains ambiguous. CDR1 is SEHNR and CDR2 is FQNEAQ in the germline V gene (reference sequence). V was cut by 1 base and J by 1 base, with 8 bases left in between. This CDR3 region has 14 residues. CDR3 nucleotide sequence: TGTGCCAGCAGCTTAGGAGGTGGATCCTACGAGCAGTACTTC. Amino acid sequence: CASSLGGGSYEQYF.

The V gene is TRBV6-6, the J gene TRBJ2-2, with D uncertain. The V gene's germline CDR1 is MNHNY and CDR2 SVGAGI (reference sequence). The CDR3 has 12 residues. Trimming removed 8 bases at V and 6 bases at J, with 10 bases between. The CDR3 loop reads CASGLGSGELFF. The CDR3, as DNA: TGTGCCAGCGGCTTAGGGTCCGGGGAGCTGTTTTTT.

The chain has TRBV5-6 and TRBJ1-6; D call uncertain. Germline assignment: CDR1 SGHDT and CDR2 YYEEEE. This CDR3 contains 15 residues. Trimming shortened V by 0 bases and J by 4 bases, and 8 bases separated the two germline ends. The CDR3 loop reads CASSLGEVYNSPLHF. Written as DNA, the CDR3 is TGTGCCAGCAGCTTGGGCGAGGTTTATAATTCACCCCTCCACTTT.

This chain links TRBV7-6 with TRBJ1-5; D gene ambiguous. This CDR3 comprises 15 residues. Trimming removed 2 bases at V and 1 base at J, with 9 bases between. The V gene's germline CDR1 is SGHVS and CDR2 FNYEAQ. As DNA, the CDR3 is TGTGCCAGCAGCTTACAGGCAGAGAGCAATCAGCCCCAGCATTTT. Translation gives CASSLQAESNQPQHF. The full variable domain, with the rest looked up from reference TRBV7-6 and TRBJ1-5, is GAGVSQSPRYKVTKRGQDVALRCDPISGHVSLYWYRQALGQGPEFLTYFNYEAQQDKSGLPNDRFSAERPEGSISTLTIQRTEQRDSAMYRCASSLQAESNQPQHFGDGTRLSIL.

The chain recombines TRBV25-1 with TRBJ2-2; TRBD1 matches 12 bases. The ends lost 2 bases at V and 0 bases at J; junction bases unmatched: 4. This CDR3 has 18 amino acids. Germline CDR1 is MGHDK and CDR2 is SYGVNS. The CDR3 protein is CASSEMGQGAANTGELFF. CDR3 DNA sequence: TGTGCCAGCAGTGAAATGGGACAGGGGGCCGCGAACACCGGGGAGCTGTTTTTT.

The chain recombines TRBV5-1 with TRBJ1-5, with a possible D match to TRBD1 (5 bases). The CDR3 is 15 residues long. Per germline, CDR1 SGHRS and CDR2 YFSETQ. Deletions cut 1 base from V and 0 bases from J, with 8 bases between. CDR3 coding DNA: TGCGCCAGCAGCTTGTCAGGGACTAGCAATCAGCCCCAGCATTTT. This gives the protein CASSLSGTSNQPQHF.

This chain connects TRBV7-3 to TRBJ2-1; 7 positions match TRBD2. The junction had 5 bases not matched to a gene; V was cut back by 6 bases and J by 0 bases. Germline-derived CDR1 and CDR2 are SGHTA and FQGTGA. The CDR3 runs to 15 residues. The CDR3 nucleotides are TGTGCCAGCAGGGAGGGCGGGAGCTCCTACAATGAGCAGTTCTTC. Its protein product is CASREGGSSYNEQFF.

J is TRBJ2-7 and V is TRBV2; no firm D call. CDR3 length equals 12 residues. The V end lost 5 bases, the J end lost 4 bases, and 9 bases lay between the germline ends. Germline assignment: CDR1 SNHLY and CDR2 FYNNEI. The CDR3 loop is CASSLFPYEQYF. CDR3 DNA sequence: TGTGCCAGCAGTTTATTCCCATACGAGCAGTACTTC.

The chain combines TRBV7-2 with TRBJ2-3, with no clear D. This CDR3 is built from 12 residues. In germline, CDR1 is SGHTA, CDR2 FQGNSA. V was trimmed by 5 bases and J by 6 bases, leaving 9 bases between them. The CDR3 coding sequence is TGTGCCAGCAGCCAGATTGTGGATACGCAGTATTTT. It yields the protein CASSQIVDTQYF.

The chain has TRBV2 and TRBJ2-2; 7 bases agree with TRBD1. The CDR3 is 15 residues long. Germline lookup yields CDR1 SNHLY and CDR2 FYNNEI. V dropped 5 bases and J dropped 2; count of bases not matched to a gene: 5. CDR3 amino acids: CASSRDSQNTGELFF. CDR3 coding DNA: TGTGCCAGCAGTCGGGACAGCCAAAACACCGGGGAGCTGTTTTTT.

This clone is deemed medium-sized (0.01 to 0.1%). V is TRBV11-2 and J is TRBJ1-1; D uncertain. The CDR3 is 14 residues long. V was shortened by 0 bases and J by 4 bases, with 9 bases between the two germline ends. The germline V gene encodes CDR1 SGHAT and CDR2 FQNNGV. Written as DNA, the CDR3 is TGTGCCAGCAGCTTAGATCTGGGCGTCACTGAAGCTTTCTTT. As protein: CASSLDLGVTEAFF.

V and J are TRBV29-1 and TRBJ1-1; 7 positions agree with TRBD1. V trimming: 5 bases; J trimming: 6 bases; junction bases outside the gene matches: 15. Germline CDR1 is SQVTM and CDR2 is ANQGSEA. The CDR3 is made up of 15 amino acids. The CDR3 sequence: CSVNPRGWDSPEAFF. The CDR3 DNA reads TGCAGCGTTAACCCCCGGGGGTGGGACAGCCCTGAAGCTTTCTTT.

This chain joins TRBV13 and TRBJ2-2, with 8 bases fitting TRBD1. The germline V gene encodes CDR1 PRHDT and CDR2 FYEKMQ (reference sequence). This CDR3 is built from 16 residues. J was trimmed by 0 bases and V by 11 bases; bases with no gene match: 11. The CDR3 here is CAGRENRGANTGELFF. The CDR3 region has the DNA TGTGCCGGAAGGGAGAACAGGGGGGCGAACACCGGGGAGCTGTTTTTT.

This clone showed up just once. V usage is TRBV28 and J usage is TRBJ1-2; D may be TRBD1 (6 bases). The ends were cut back, 6 bases at V and 0 bases at J, with 20 bases in the middle. This CDR3 is 17 amino acids long. CDR1 MDHEN and CDR2 SYDVKM come from the germline V gene. CDR3 DNA sequence: TGTGCCAGCAGCTCTCGTGGCGGGGGCATGTCTAACTATGGCTACACCTTC. Its translation is CASSSRGGGMSNYGYTF.

This clone was observed a handful of times. V is TRBV7-9 and J is TRBJ2-7, with D possibly being TRBD2 (5 bases). V shed 5 bases and J shed 2 bases, with 10 bases lying between them. There are 13 residues in the CDR3. Germline values: CDR1 SEHNR, CDR2 FQNEAQ (reference sequence). DNA of the CDR3: TGTGCCAGCAGCCTACCGACTACCTACGAGCAGTACTTC. Translating it yields CASSLPTTYEQYF.

This chain connects TRBV1 to TRBJ2-7. TRBV1 corresponds to a pseudogene. CDR3 length: 14 amino acids. The CDR3: CTSSQERPSYEQYF. The CDR3 DNA reads as TGCACCAGCAGCCAAGAGAGACCGTCCTACGAGCAGTACTTC.

The V gene is TRBV28, the J gene TRBJ2-7, with 9 bases that match TRBD1. The CDR3 has 14 amino acids. V lost 6 bases, J lost 0 bases, and 3 bases stayed unmatched. Germline V gene sequence: CDR1 MDHEN, CDR2 SYDVKM. CDR3 region: CASRRQGDSYEQYF. The DNA for the CDR3 is TGTGCCAGCAGGAGACAGGGGGACTCCTACGAGCAGTACTTC.

This chain uses TRBV4-2 with TRBJ2-3, with D possibly being TRBD1 (6 bases). Trimming took off 4 bases at V and 2 bases at J, with 16 bases between the two ends. This CDR3 spans 16 amino acids. Germline V gene data show CDR1 as LGHNA and CDR2 as YNFKEQ. The CDR3 sequence is CASSPSRQAYTDTQYF. The CDR3 DNA reads as TGTGCCAGCAGCCCTTCGAGACAGGCATACACAGATACGCAGTATTTT.

This chain links TRBV4-3 with TRBJ2-2, with TRBD1 matching over 8 bases. Trimming removed 6 bases from V and 2 bases from J; junction bases left unmatched: 5. This CDR3 is built from 15 residues. Germline V gene lookup returns CDR1 LGHNA and CDR2 YSLEER. The CDR3 sequence is CASSTGTGNTGELFF. In DNA form, the CDR3 reads TGCGCCAGCAGTACCGGGACAGGTAACACCGGGGAGCTGTTTTTT.

V gene TRBV5-1 combines with J gene TRBJ1-1, with TRBD1 matching 8 bases. With V trimmed by 3 bases and J by 1 base, 5 bases remained unmatched. The germline V gene encodes CDR1 SGHRS and CDR2 YFSETQ. CDR3 length equals 15 residues. In nucleotides, the CDR3 is TGCGCCAGCAGCTCGACAGGGGCTTCGAACACTGAAGCTTTCTTT. This sequence encodes CASSSTGASNTEAFF.

The genes are TRBV5-6 and TRBJ1-1; 10 nucleotides align to TRBD1. This CDR3 has 14 amino acids. Germline lookup yields CDR1 SGHDT and CDR2 YYEEEE. V trimming: 10 bases; J trimming: 5 bases; junction bases outside the gene matches: 11. CDR3 in DNA: TGTGCCCGCAAGGGACAGGGGAGAGTTACTGAAGCTTTCTTT. Protein sequence: CARKGQGRVTEAFF.

V is TRBV5-1 and J is TRBJ2-7; D possibly corresponds to TRBD1 (6 bases). The CDR3 has 15 residues. V was pared by 0 bases and J by 0 bases, with 10 bases between. Germline loops: CDR1 SGHRS, CDR2 YFSETQ. The CDR3 sequence is CASSLGQVPSYEQYF. The CDR3 DNA follows: TGCGCCAGCAGCTTGGGACAGGTGCCCTCCTACGAGCAGTACTTC.